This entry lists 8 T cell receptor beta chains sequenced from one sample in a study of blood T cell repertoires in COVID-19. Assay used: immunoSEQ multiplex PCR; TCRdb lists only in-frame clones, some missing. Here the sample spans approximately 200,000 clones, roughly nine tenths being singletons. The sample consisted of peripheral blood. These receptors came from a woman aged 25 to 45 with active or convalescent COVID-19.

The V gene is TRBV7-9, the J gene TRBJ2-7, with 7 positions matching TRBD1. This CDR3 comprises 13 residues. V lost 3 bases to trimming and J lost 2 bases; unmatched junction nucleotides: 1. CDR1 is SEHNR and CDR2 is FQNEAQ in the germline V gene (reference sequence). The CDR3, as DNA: TGTGCCAGCAGCTTGACAGGGCCCTACGAGCAGTACTTC. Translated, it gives CASSLTGPYEQYF.

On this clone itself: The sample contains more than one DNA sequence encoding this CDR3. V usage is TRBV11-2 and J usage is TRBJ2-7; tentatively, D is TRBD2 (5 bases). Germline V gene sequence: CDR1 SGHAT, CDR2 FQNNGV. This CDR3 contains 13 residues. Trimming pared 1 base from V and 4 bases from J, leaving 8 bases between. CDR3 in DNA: TGTGCCAGCAGCTTAGGGTCGGGGTACGAGCAGTACTTC. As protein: CASSLGSGYEQYF.

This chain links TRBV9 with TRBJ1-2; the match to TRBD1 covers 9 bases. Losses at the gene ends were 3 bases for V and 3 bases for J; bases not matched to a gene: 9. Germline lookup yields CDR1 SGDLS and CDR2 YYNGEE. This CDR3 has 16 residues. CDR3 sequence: CASSDPGQGWDYGYTF. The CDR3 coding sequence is TGTGCCAGCAGCGACCCGGGACAGGGATGGGACTATGGCTACACCTTC.

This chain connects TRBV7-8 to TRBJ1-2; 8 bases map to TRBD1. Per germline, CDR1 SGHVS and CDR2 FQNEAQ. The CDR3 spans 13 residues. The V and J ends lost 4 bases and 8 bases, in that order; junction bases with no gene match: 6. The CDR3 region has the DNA TGTGCCAGCAGCTCCGGGACAGGAGTCGGCTACACCTTC. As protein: CASSSGTGVGYTF.

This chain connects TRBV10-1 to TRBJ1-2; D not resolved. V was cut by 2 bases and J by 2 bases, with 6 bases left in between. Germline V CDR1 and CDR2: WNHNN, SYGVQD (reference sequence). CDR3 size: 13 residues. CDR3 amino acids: CASSEALNYGYTF. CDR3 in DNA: TGCGCCAGCAGTGAGGCCCTAAACTATGGCTACACCTTC.

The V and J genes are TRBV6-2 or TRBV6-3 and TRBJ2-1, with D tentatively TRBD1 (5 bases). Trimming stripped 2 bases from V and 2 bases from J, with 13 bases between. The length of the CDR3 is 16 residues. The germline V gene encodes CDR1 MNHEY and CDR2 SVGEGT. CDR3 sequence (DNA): TGTGCCAGCAGTTACCACGGGCTCAGGGCCTACAATGAGCAGTTCTTC. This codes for CASSYHGLRAYNEQFF.

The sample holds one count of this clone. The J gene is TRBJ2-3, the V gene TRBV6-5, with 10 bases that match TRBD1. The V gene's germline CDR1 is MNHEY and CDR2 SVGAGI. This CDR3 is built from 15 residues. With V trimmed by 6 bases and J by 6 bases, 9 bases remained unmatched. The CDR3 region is CASSYGTGEVDTQYF. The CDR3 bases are TGTGCCAGCAGCTACGGGACAGGGGAGGTGGATACGCAGTATTTT.

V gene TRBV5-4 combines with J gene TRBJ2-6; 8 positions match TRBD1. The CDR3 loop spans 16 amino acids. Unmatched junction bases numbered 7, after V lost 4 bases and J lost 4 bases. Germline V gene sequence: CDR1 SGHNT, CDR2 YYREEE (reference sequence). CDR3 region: CASSPGQASGANVLTF. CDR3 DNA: TGTGCCAGCAGCCCGGGACAGGCGAGCGGGGCCAACGTCCTGACTTTC.